A single sample is the source of the 28 T cell receptor beta chains below, sequenced in a study of CXCR3-negative and CXCR3-positive naive CD8 T cells. Findings and caveats of the study: Naive cells positive for CXCR3 carried more hydrophobic TRB CDR3s than CXCR3-negative ones.

It was by 5' RACE with UMI labels that the TRB cDNA libraries were prepared. Following a re-call of the 5' RACE reads, TCRdb has one entry per CDR3 protein and lacks DNA. In all, the sample yields around 140,000 distinct CDR3 sequences. These receptors' targets are unknown. Material: naive CXCR3+ CD8+ T cells from blood. Indicated subset: CD45RO-CCR7+CD27+CD95- naive CD8+ T cells expressing CXCR3 (TNR3+). Source of these receptors: a human donor in good health. Some clones in this sample may be carry-over from other donors' samples.

V usage is TRBV7-2 and J usage is TRBJ2-3; no DNA is available, so the TRBD2 call from TCRdb remains unchecked. The CDR3 is 18 amino acids. The V gene's germline CDR1 is SGHTA and CDR2 FQGNSA. The CDR3 loop is CASSLLGKRGENTDTQYF.

The rearrangement uses TRBV5-5 and TRBJ2-1; TCRdb proposes TRBD1, but this gene call is untestable without DNA. This CDR3 comprises 15 residues. CDR1 SGHKS and CDR2 YYEKEE come from the germline V gene (reference sequence). This CDR3 is CASSLGQGIYNEQFF.

The rearrangement uses TRBV19 and TRBJ2-1; the D call of TRBD1 rests on TCRdb alone, since no DNA is present to check it. The CDR3 extends over 14 amino acids. Germline-derived CDR1 and CDR2 are LNHDA and SQIVND (reference sequence). The CDR3 sequence: CASSIGLEAPEQFF. The complete variable domain, with remaining parts taken from reference TRBV19 and TRBJ2-1, reads DGGITQSPKYLFRKEGQNVTLSCEQNLNHDAMYWYRQDPGQGLRLIYYSQIVNDFQKGDIAEGYSVSREKKESFPLTVTSAQKNPTAFYLCASSIGLEAPEQFFGPGTRLTVL.

The V call is TRBV11-2, the J call TRBJ2-7; TCRdb gives TRBD2 as the D gene, but with no DNA this cannot be confirmed. The CDR3 runs to 19 residues. Germline-derived CDR1 and CDR2 are SGHAT and FQNNGV. The CDR3 reads CASSSGLAGGPSHDYEQYF.

The chain has TRBV9 and TRBJ1-1. The CDR3 is 14 residues long. Per germline, CDR1 SGDLS and CDR2 YYNGEE. The CDR3 loop is CASSLNTVRDEAFF.

The chain employs TRBV4-1 and TRBJ2-7. The CDR3 consists of 12 residues. Germline loops: CDR1 MGHRA, CDR2 YSYEKL. The CDR3 here is CAGSQDRTEQYF.

The CDR3 sequence: CASSLDSGFNEQYF. This sequence joins TRBV7-6 and TRBJ2-7. The CDR3 spans 14 residues. In germline, CDR1 is SGHVS, CDR2 FNYEAQ.

Here the CDR3 reads CASSPGQIQPQHF. The V gene is TRBV28, the J gene TRBJ1-5; with no DNA, the TCRdb D assignment of TRBD1 cannot be verified. The CDR3 covers 13 residues. Per the germline V gene, CDR1 is MDHEN and CDR2 is SYDVKM.

This chain connects TRBV4-2 to TRBJ2-7; checking the TCRdb D call of TRBD2 is not possible without DNA. The germline gives CDR1 LGHNA, CDR2 YNFKEQ. The CDR3 is made up of 15 amino acids. CDR3 in amino acids: CASSRERESSYEQYF.

The J gene is TRBJ1-1, the V gene TRBV28; without DNA, the TCRdb call of TRBD1 cannot be checked. There are 13 residues in the CDR3. CDR1 is MDHEN, CDR2 SYDVKM, per germline. The CDR3 spells CASNFPGRTEAFF.

This chain connects TRBV20-1 to TRBJ2-1; the TCRdb call, TRBD2, lacks DNA for checking. This CDR3 is built from 15 residues. Looked up from germline, CDR1 is DFQATT and CDR2 is SNEGSKA (reference sequence). CDR3 in amino acids: CSATERAPSSNEQFF.

The chain joins TRBV11-2 to TRBJ2-1; TCRdb names TRBD2, which stays unverified in the absence of DNA. The length of the CDR3 is 14 residues. Looked up from germline, CDR1 is SGHAT and CDR2 is FQNNGV. CDR3 protein: CASGVLAGLYEQFF. Full variable domain (remainder filled in from reference TRBV11-2 and TRBJ2-1): EAGVAQSPRYKIIEKRQSVAFWCNPISGHATLYWYQQILGQGPKLLIQFQNNGVVDDSQLPKDRFSAERLKGVDSTLKIQPAKLEDSAVYLCASGVLAGLYEQFFGPGTRLTVL.

The chain links TRBV28 to TRBJ2-3. CDR1 and CDR2 (germline): MDHEN, SYDVKM. The CDR3 totals 14 residues. The CDR3 spells CASSFVAGTDTQYF.

The rearrangement uses TRBV28 and TRBJ2-3; TCRdb's D call, TRBD2, is unchecked because there is no DNA. The CDR3 is 19 amino acids. CDR1 is MDHEN and CDR2 is SYDVKM in the germline V gene. The chain's CDR3 is CASSFLGTSGSRAQDTQYF.

This chain connects TRBV28 to TRBJ1-2. This CDR3 contains 18 residues. CDR1 is MDHEN, CDR2 SYDVKM, per germline. CDR3 amino acids: CASSFNSRRREGSNGYTF.

The chain employs TRBV29-1 and TRBJ2-7; TCRdb returns TRBD2, unconfirmable since there is no DNA. The V gene's germline CDR1 is SQVTM and CDR2 ANQGSEA. The CDR3 totals 15 residues. The CDR3 sequence: CSVPGSSANYYEQYF.

This chain links TRBV2 with TRBJ1-1. Germline V gives CDR1 SNHLY, CDR2 FYNNEI. This CDR3 comprises 15 residues. CDR3 protein: CASSDMAYFNTEAFF.

CDR3 amino acids: CASRKTGLNTEAFF. This chain uses TRBV6-2 or TRBV6-3 with TRBJ1-1; TCRdb picks TRBD1, but there is no DNA to check that call. The germline gives CDR1 MNHEY, CDR2 SVGEGT. The CDR3 spans 14 residues.

CDR3 residues: CASSFASGSGAHF. The chain links TRBV12-3 or TRBV12-4 to TRBJ2-4; the TCRdb D gene call, TRBD2, has no DNA to confirm it. The CDR3 consists of 13 residues.

The chain combines TRBV7-2 with TRBJ2-3; TCRdb's D call, TRBD2, is unchecked because there is no DNA. This CDR3 spans 15 amino acids. Germline V gene data show CDR1 as SGHTA and CDR2 as FQGNSA. This CDR3 reads CASSLVAGVGDTQYF.

CDR3 protein: CASSYMGLAGNTDTQYF. This chain connects TRBV6-6 to TRBJ2-3; TCRdb reports TRBD2, a call that lacks DNA to check it against. Germline values: CDR1 MNHNY, CDR2 SVGAGI (reference sequence). The CDR3 is made up of 17 amino acids.

CDR3 sequence: CASIEGQPKYF. This chain connects TRBV6-1 to TRBJ2-5; TCRdb calls TRBD2, which cannot be checked without DNA. This CDR3 spans 11 amino acids. CDR1 is MNHNS, CDR2 SASEGT, per germline.

J is TRBJ2-5 and V is TRBV12-3 or TRBV12-4; TCRdb outputs TRBD1, but without DNA this stays unchecked. CDR3 length: 15 amino acids. The CDR3 loop reads CASSLGARGQETQYF.

The J gene is TRBJ1-3, the V gene TRBV29-1; the D gene TCRdb calls, TRBD1, cannot be checked with no DNA. The length of the CDR3 is 15 residues. Germline-derived CDR1 and CDR2 are SQVTM and ANQGSEA. CDR3 protein: CSVETGTGGGNTIYF.

The CDR3 spells CASSWVLTGASSYNEQFF. The chain carries TRBV28 and TRBJ2-1; the TCRdb D gene call, TRBD1, has no DNA to confirm it. Looked up from germline, CDR1 is MDHEN and CDR2 is SYDVKM. This CDR3 has 18 residues.

The chain joins TRBV29-1 to TRBJ1-2; TCRdb gives TRBD1 as the D gene, but with no DNA this cannot be confirmed. This CDR3 region has 16 residues. The germline V gene encodes CDR1 SQVTM and CDR2 ANQGSEA. CDR3 region: CSVLGSLGGYDYGYTF.

This chain connects TRBV29-1 to TRBJ2-2; without DNA, the TCRdb call of TRBD2 cannot be checked. Germline loops: CDR1 SQVTM, CDR2 ANQGSEA. The CDR3 extends over 15 amino acids. The CDR3 protein is CSVEEAGAPTGELFF.

This chain uses TRBV12-3 or TRBV12-4 with TRBJ2-1; TCRdb gives TRBD2 as the D gene, but with no DNA this cannot be confirmed. This CDR3 comprises 16 residues. The CDR3 sequence is CASSPTKGLAGAEQFF.